This record concerns one TCR beta chain sequence. Its antigen is still unknown. Measured with immunoSEQ multiplex PCR; TCRdb has only the in-frame clones, and not every one. This table has fewer than 9,500 clones, 75% appearing once. The data belong to a study of STAT3 mutations in large granular lymphocyte leukemia. The CDR3 sequence is 14 residues long. J gave up 4 bases and V 4 bases, and 3 bases lay outside the gene matches. CDR1 and CDR2 (germline): SGHRS, YFSETQ. Study outcomes and limitations: After therapy, about 35% of the 18 patients switched clonotypes, all new clones STAT3 wild type. Every T-cell large granular lymphocyte leukemia patient had at least one immunodominant TCR beta clonotype.

Specimen: peripheral blood mononuclear cells. This chain uses TRBV5-1 with TRBJ1-3; 9 nucleotides line up with TRBD1. The source is a woman in her thirties or forties with T-cell large granular lymphocyte leukemia. Some clones in this sample may be carry-over from other donors' samples. CDR3 amino acids: CASSRQGDGNTIYF. The CDR3 nucleotides are TGCGCCAGCAGCCGACAGGGGGACGGAAACACCATATATTTT.